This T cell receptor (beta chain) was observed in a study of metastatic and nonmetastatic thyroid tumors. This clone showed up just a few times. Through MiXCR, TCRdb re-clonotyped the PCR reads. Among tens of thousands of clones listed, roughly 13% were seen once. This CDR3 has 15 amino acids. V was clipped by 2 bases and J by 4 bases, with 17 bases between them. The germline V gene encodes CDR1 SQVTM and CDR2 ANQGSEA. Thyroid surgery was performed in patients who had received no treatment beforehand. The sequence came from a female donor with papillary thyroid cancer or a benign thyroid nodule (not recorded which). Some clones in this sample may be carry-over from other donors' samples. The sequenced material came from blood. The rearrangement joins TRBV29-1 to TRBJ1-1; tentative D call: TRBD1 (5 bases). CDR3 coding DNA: TGCAGCGTTGAACGGGGCATGGGGCTAGGCACTGAAGCTTTCTTT. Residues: CSVERGMGLGTEAFF.